A selection of T cell receptor beta chains follows, all from one sample in a study of vaccination and CD4 T cells after COVID-19. These TCRs' antigens remain unknown. TCRdb used MiXCR to reprocess the PCR reads, holding one entry per CDR3 protein. Of tens of thousands of distinct CDR3 sequences listed, 67% are singletons. Sequences were derived from CD4+ T cells from blood, cultured in vitro, sampled after SARS-CoV-2 vaccination. These receptors all come from a human donor who received a COVID-19 vaccine. Each CDR3 is given with its conserved first and last residue. The order of the fields is V gene, J gene, D gene, clone size, CDR3 protein, CDR3 DNA. D genes are given only for firm matches. Size is omitted from some rows. Given values are once, few, many or a class for expanded clones.

V: TRBV12-3/TRBV12-4; J: TRBJ2-7; D: -; size: -; CDR3: CASSLQQGSSYEQYF; DNA: TGTGCCAGCAGTTTACAGCAGGGATCATCCTACGAGCAGTACTTC
V: TRBV27; J: TRBJ2-2; D: -; size: -; CDR3: CTSSFWQGYTGELFF; DNA: TGTACCAGCAGTTTCTGGCAGGGCTACACCGGGGAGCTGTTTTTT
V: TRBV20-1; J: TRBJ2-5; D: -; size: -; CDR3: CSARASWGETQCF; DNA: TGCAGTGCTAGGGCTAGCTGGGGAGAGACCCAGTGCTTC
V: TRBV5-5; J: TRBJ1-6; D: TRBD1; size: -; CDR3: CASSPPFRRDRENSPLHF; DNA: TGTGCCAGCAGCCCGCCTTTTCGCCGGGACAGGGAGAATTCACCCCTCCACTTT
V: TRBV5-1; J: TRBJ2-3; D: TRBD1; size: -; CDR3: CASSKTGGIGTDTQYF; DNA: TGCGCCAGCAGCAAGACAGGGGGCATTGGCACAGATACGCAGTATTTT
V: TRBV2; J: TRBJ2-2; D: -; size: few; CDR3: CASSERASTGELFF; DNA: TGTGCCAGCAGTGAAAGGGCCTCCACCGGGGAGCTGTTTTTT
V: TRBV19; J: TRBJ2-5; D: -; size: -; CDR3: CASSLQMGETQYF; DNA: TGTGCCAGTAGTCTCCAGATGGGGGAGACCCAGTACTTC
V: TRBV24-1; J: TRBJ2-3; D: -; size: few; CDR3: CATSDWGRSTDTQYF; DNA: TGTGCCACCAGTGATTGGGGGAGAAGCACAGATACGCAGTATTTT
V: TRBV12-3/TRBV12-4; J: TRBJ1-2; D: -; size: -; CDR3: CASSLASQYGYTF; DNA: TGTGCCAGCAGTTTAGCCAGCCAATATGGCTACACCTTC
V: TRBV2; J: TRBJ1-4; D: TRBD1; size: -; CDR3: CASRLDRGPEKLFF; DNA: TGTGCCAGCAGGCTGGACAGGGGGCCTGAAAAACTGTTTTTT
V: TRBV19; J: TRBJ1-5; D: -; size: -; CDR3: CASSIQGPLGNQPQHF; DNA: TGTGCCAGTAGTATACAGGGGCCCTTGGGCAATCAGCCCCAGCATTTT
V: TRBV20-1; J: TRBJ2-7; D: -; size: -; CDR3: CSARPSGPMTYEQYF; DNA: TGCAGTGCTAGACCCTCGGGCCCCATGACCTACGAGCAGTACTTC
V: TRBV19; J: TRBJ2-1; D: TRBD2; size: -; CDR3: CASSQGTRPNEQFF; DNA: TGTGCCAGTAGTCAAGGGACTAGACCCAATGAGCAGTTCTTC
V: TRBV12-3/TRBV12-4; J: TRBJ2-1; D: -; size: -; CDR3: CASSNAGGSYNEQFF; DNA: TGTGCCAGCAGTAATGCTGGGGGTTCATACAATGAGCAGTTCTTC
V: TRBV6-5; J: TRBJ1-2; D: -; size: -; CDR3: CASSYLAVVGANYGYTF; DNA: TGTGCCAGCAGTTATCTGGCGGTGGTGGGTGCTAACTATGGCTACACCTTC
V: TRBV2; J: TRBJ2-2; D: TRBD2; size: -; CDR3: CASSGERLAGYHRTGELFF; DNA: TGTGCCAGCAGTGGGGAGCGACTAGCGGGCTACCATCGGACCGGGGAGCTGTTTTTT
V: TRBV7-2; J: TRBJ2-7; D: -; size: -; CDR3: CASGRDSISFEQYF; DNA: TGTGCCAGCGGAAGGGACTCCATCTCCTTCGAGCAGTACTTC
V: TRBV7-9; J: TRBJ1-2; D: -; size: once; CDR3: CASSSAGADYGYTF; DNA: TGTGCCAGCAGCTCCGCTGGGGCTGACTATGGCTACACCTTC
V: TRBV28; J: TRBJ2-3; D: TRBD2; size: -; CDR3: CASSFGTSGGALTDTQYF; DNA: TGTGCCAGCAGTTTTGGGACTAGCGGGGGGGCACTCACAGATACGCAGTATTTT
V: TRBV5-1; J: TRBJ2-3; D: TRBD2; size: -; CDR3: CASRYSPGLAGRSTDTQYF; DNA: TGCGCCAGCAGATACTCACCGGGACTAGCGGGGAGGTCTACAGATACGCAGTATTTT
V: TRBV30; J: TRBJ1-2; D: -; size: few; CDR3: CAWSVRPVPVAVFFNYGYTF; DNA: TGTGCCTGGAGTGTAAGGCCCGTCCCGGTGGCAGTCTTTTTTAACTATGGCTACACCTTC
V: TRBV19; J: TRBJ1-1; D: -; size: once; CDR3: CASSPGRRMNTEAFF; DNA: TGTGCCAGTAGTCCAGGGAGGAGGATGAACACTGAAGCTTTCTTT
V: TRBV6-5; J: TRBJ2-1; D: -; size: once; CDR3: CASSYGDRVNEQFF; DNA: TGTGCCAGCAGTTACGGCGACCGGGTGAATGAGCAGTTCTTC
V: TRBV7-8; J: TRBJ1-1; D: TRBD1; size: -; CDR3: CASSLNRGTEAFF; DNA: TGTGCCAGCAGCCTTAACAGGGGCACTGAAGCTTTCTTT
V: TRBV2; J: TRBJ2-5; D: -; size: -; CDR3: CASSRETGRIETQYF; DNA: TGTGCCAGCAGTAGAGAGACAGGTAGAATTGAGACCCAGTACTTC
V: TRBV2; J: TRBJ2-1; D: TRBD2; size: -; CDR3: CASRDRVGLAGGSYNEQFF; DNA: TGTGCCAGCAGGGACAGGGTGGGACTAGCGGGGGGCTCCTACAATGAGCAGTTCTTC
V: TRBV18; J: TRBJ2-1; D: TRBD1; size: -; CDR3: CASSPGTADNEQFF; DNA: TGTGCCAGCTCACCCGGGACAGCGGACAATGAGCAGTTCTTC
V: TRBV6-1; J: TRBJ1-6; D: TRBD1; size: -; CDR3: CASRPRTGRDSPLHF; DNA: TGTGCCAGCAGGCCGAGGACAGGGAGGGATTCACCCCTCCACTTT
V: TRBV12-3/TRBV12-4; J: TRBJ1-2; D: TRBD1; size: few; CDR3: CASSLTRGQANYGYTF; DNA: TGTGCCAGCAGTTTAACGCGGGGACAGGCTAACTATGGCTACACCTTC
V: TRBV6-1; J: TRBJ1-2; D: TRBD1; size: -; CDR3: CASSERRGQDYGYTF; DNA: TGTGCCAGCAGTGAACGGCGGGGACAGGACTATGGCTACACCTTC
V: TRBV7-8; J: TRBJ1-6; D: TRBD1; size: -; CDR3: CASSLTGQGTAPLHF; DNA: TGTGCCAGCAGCTTAACGGGACAGGGCACGGCACCCCTCCACTTT
V: TRBV7-9; J: TRBJ2-3; D: TRBD1; size: -; CDR3: CASSSGTGVLDTQYF; DNA: TGTGCCAGCAGCTCCGGGACAGGGGTTTTAGATACGCAGTATTTT
V: TRBV20-1; J: TRBJ1-5; D: TRBD1; size: -; CDR3: CSAERQGRNQPQHF; DNA: TGCAGTGCTGAGCGACAGGGCCGCAATCAGCCCCAGCATTTT
V: TRBV15; J: TRBJ2-2; D: -; size: few; CDR3: CATRRQKYTGELFF; DNA: TGTGCCACCAGAAGACAGAAATACACCGGGGAGCTGTTTTTT
V: TRBV19; J: TRBJ1-2; D: -; size: -; CDR3: CATYRTGRGGYTF; DNA: TGTGCCACCTACCGAACAGGGAGAGGCGGCTACACCTTC
V: TRBV18; J: TRBJ1-2; D: -; size: -; CDR3: CASSPYRDRGYTF; DNA: TGTGCCAGCTCACCATACAGGGATCGTGGCTACACCTTC
V: TRBV10-3; J: TRBJ2-3; D: TRBD1; size: -; CDR3: CAISVSDRGDTQYF; DNA: TGTGCCATCAGTGTGTCTGACAGGGGAGATACGCAGTATTTT
V: TRBV6-1; J: TRBJ1-1; D: TRBD1; size: medium-sized; CDR3: CASSEYGTVNTEAFF; DNA: TGTGCCAGCAGTGAATATGGGACAGTGAACACTGAAGCTTTCTTT
V: TRBV6-1; J: TRBJ1-5; D: TRBD1; size: -; CDR3: CAGSGQVLRGPQHF; DNA: TGTGCCGGCAGTGGACAGGTCCTCCGGGGGCCCCAGCATTTT
V: TRBV19; J: TRBJ2-7; D: TRBD2; size: few; CDR3: CASRASGGLGSYEQYF; DNA: TGTGCCAGTAGGGCTAGCGGGGGATTGGGGTCCTACGAGCAGTACTTC
V: TRBV20-1; J: TRBJ2-7; D: TRBD1; size: -; CDR3: CSASGTGDVSYEQYF; DNA: TGCAGTGCTAGTGGGACAGGGGACGTCTCCTACGAGCAGTACTTC
V: TRBV24-1; J: TRBJ1-2; D: TRBD1; size: -; CDR3: CATSQGGYGYTF; DNA: TGTGCCACCAGTCAGGGGGGTTATGGCTACACCTTC
V: TRBV6-5; J: TRBJ1-5; D: -; size: -; CDR3: CASSYSGNSNQPQHF; DNA: TGTGCCAGCAGTTATTCGGGAAATAGCAATCAGCCCCAGCATTTT
V: TRBV30; J: TRBJ1-1; D: -; size: large; CDR3: CAWSGNLWGAFF; DNA: TGTGCCTGGAGCGGGAACCTCTGGGGAGCTTTCTTT
V: TRBV20-1; J: TRBJ1-5; D: TRBD1; size: -; CDR3: CSAVQGVDQPQHF; DNA: TGCAGTGCTGTCCAGGGGGTCGATCAGCCCCAGCATTTT
V: TRBV6-5; J: TRBJ2-5; D: -; size: -; CDR3: CASSYSNPTSSYQETQYF; DNA: TGTGCCAGCAGTTACTCGAACCCCACTTCTTCGTACCAAGAGACCCAGTACTTC
V: TRBV7-9; J: TRBJ2-3; D: -; size: -; CDR3: CASSLNDRTDTQYF; DNA: TGTGCCAGCAGCCTAAACGACAGGACAGATACGCAGTATTTT
V: TRBV7-9; J: TRBJ1-6; D: -; size: -; CDR3: CASSLDIRGSPLHF; DNA: TGTGCCAGCAGCTTAGATATCCGCGGCTCACCCCTCCACTTT
V: TRBV27; J: TRBJ2-2; D: -; size: -; CDR3: CASSLSMNTGELFF; DNA: TGTGCCAGCAGTTTAAGTATGAACACCGGGGAGCTGTTTTTT
V: TRBV12-5; J: TRBJ1-2; D: -; size: -; CDR3: CASGSPRSPYGYTF; DNA: TGTGCTAGTGGTTCGCCCAGGTCACCATATGGCTACACCTTC
V: TRBV30; J: TRBJ2-7; D: -; size: few; CDR3: CAWSVLMSGVLAQYF; DNA: TGTGCCTGGAGTGTACTCATGTCGGGGGTTTTGGCGCAGTACTTC
V: TRBV29-1; J: TRBJ1-2; D: -; size: few; CDR3: CSVSAANYGYTF; DNA: TGCAGCGTATCAGCGGCTAACTATGGCTACACCTTC
V: TRBV11-3; J: TRBJ2-7; D: TRBD1; size: -; CDR3: CASSHRGSYEQYF; DNA: TGTGCCAGCAGCCACAGGGGCTCCTACGAGCAGTACTTC
V: TRBV1; J: TRBJ1-1; D: -; size: -; CDR3: CTSSQAGWNTEAFF; DNA: TGCACCAGCAGCCAAGCTGGCTGGAACACTGAAGCTTTCTTT
V: TRBV7-6; J: TRBJ1-2; D: -; size: few; CDR3: CASSLAAGAQLNYGYTF; DNA: TGTGCCAGCAGCTTAGCGGCAGGGGCCCAGCTCAACTATGGCTACACCTTC